This T cell receptor (beta chain) came from a study of blood T cell repertoires in COVID-19. Study overall: Samples of COVID-19 (acute and convalescent) were obtained from the United States, Italy and Spain. T cells, B-cell-depleted T cells, or PBMCs provided the cDNA or gDNA that served as material.

From germline, CDR1 is LGHNT and CDR2 FRNRAP. There are 14 residues in the CDR3. The V and J ends lost 8 bases and 1 base, in that order; junction bases with no gene match: 7. This clone has more than one count but fewer than ten. Authors' processing steps: Estimated nucleated cell counts came from reference gene primer amplification. Profiling relied on immunoSEQ multiplex PCR, and the TCRdb table lists in-frame clones only, not all of them. The DNA gave D and trimming, while V, J and clone size come from that table. The sample has about 120,000 clones, approximately 77% seen once. Sequenced: peripheral blood. The genes are TRBV12-5 and TRBJ1-1; 7 bases align to TRBD1. This TCR derives from a human donor in a cohort sampled during active COVID-19. This CDR3 reads CASSLGQPNTEAFF. The CDR3, as DNA: TGTGCTAGTTCCTTGGGACAGCCGAACACTGAAGCTTTCTTT.